This T cell receptor (beta chain) was profiled in a study of cytomegalovirus exposure and HLA in healthy donors (dated by TCRdb to between 2016 and 2019). About the study as a whole: According to an earlier analysis of 550 to 750 of the donors, about 190 million T cells yielded over 90 million unique TCR beta sequences and about 300 Gb of sequence data. The study combined high-throughput TCR immunosequencing, statistical association of individual TCRs with disease status, and machine learning to predict cytomegalovirus infection status. Among 300 to 500 genotyped donors of the cohort, an average of approximately 240,000 unique TCR beta nucleotide sequences was sequenced per donor, of which 15% to 20% were non-productive. An earlier analysis of 587 of the donors applied high-throughput TCR beta sequencing to assess whether each TCR beta V gene segment acted as functional or pseudogenic. Along with the approximately 650-subject first cohort, a separate validation cohort of over a hundred different subjects was used. The genetic ancestry cluster associated with self-reported Caucasian donors included roughly four fifths of the roughly 360 genotyped donors. In a later analysis, previously published TCR beta repertoires from several hundred donors were re-analyzed and high-resolution HLA genotyping was added so that TCR occurrence patterns could be studied. Every repertoire in the discovery cohort had been generated on one and the same sequencing platform. Roughly 5 DR-DQ haplotypes were handled as single units for association and clustering, since linkage in the cohort was strong. The study aimed to test whether signatures of past pathogen exposure could be identified by cataloging public T cell receptors. HLA typing included class I and class II loci at four-digit resolution. The study used immunosequencing to profile the T cell repertoires of about 670 subjects and linked those repertoires to cytomegalovirus serostatus. Typing coverage differed by locus: A, B, C, DRB1 and DQB1 were typed in about 620-640 donors, DQA1 in about 550, DPA1 in over 600, and DPB1 in roughly 470. Genome-wide SNP genotypes for about 60% of the 666 donors were used in a later genetic analysis, which treated that subset as a discovery cohort. Donor age, sex, ethnicity and CMV serostatus were compiled alongside the repertoire data. In the later analysis, no new phenotypic data were used to find candidate immune exposures; instead, reliance was placed on TCR beta sequences and their occurrence across donors. About 280 gigabases of sequencing data and about 92 million unique TCR sequences made up an early release that covered some 640 HLA-typed donors.

The cohort consisted of some 670 healthy bone marrow donors. All cohort members were sampled while nominally healthy, although unrecorded immune exposures were likely present. The donor tested CMV seropositive and was one of the 289 seropositive cohort members. Each donor provided a peripheral blood sample, and peripheral blood mononuclear cells were used for TCR beta sequencing. The Qiagen DNeasy Blood Extraction Kit was used to extract genomic DNA from the blood cell samples. To prepare the library, the immunoSEQ multiplex PCR assay was applied. For the multiplex PCR, a mixture combining 60 forward primers for TCR Vbeta segments and 13 reverse primers for TCR Jbeta segments was used. A multiplex PCR assay on genomic DNA amplified the CDR3 region of rearranged TCR beta genes. Amplified TCR beta libraries were sequenced as 87-base-pair reads on the Illumina HiSeq System. The original pipeline was this. Across the 500 to 850 repertoires, a later analysis counted 78 million or so unique TCR beta chains, some 11 million of which were shared by at least two donors. Raw reads were error-corrected and collapsed into unique sequences with a nearest-neighbor algorithm that merged closely related sequences to remove PCR and sequencing errors. V, D and J gene segments were assigned by aligning CDR3 sequences to IMGT reference sequences. Each retained sequence needed at least a six-nucleotide match to both a V gene segment and a J gene segment. Rearrangements were called productive when the CDR3 lacked stop codons and stayed in frame with V and J; all others were non-productive. CDR3 was defined by IMGT convention, running from the second conserved V-encoded cysteine to the conserved J-encoded phenylalanine. In an earlier analysis of more than 550 of the donors, sequences lacking an unambiguous match to a single V gene segment were excluded. An earlier analysis of several hundred of the donors called V segments functional above 56.7% productive rearrangements and segregating when the between-donor standard deviation exceeded 5%. A statistical classification framework was developed to diagnose cytomegalovirus status using the catalog of TCR beta chain sequences. V and J gene assignment, in a later analysis, came from comparing TCR nucleotide sequences with IMGT/GENE-DB human TR gene sequences. A later analysis assigned CDR3 sequences and most-parsimonious VDJ recombination scenarios with the TCRdist pipeline. A later analysis defined each TCR beta chain by its CDR3 amino acid sequence plus V-gene family, and excluded reads lacking a unique V-gene family. A later analysis removed 600 or so highly shared, low-generation-probability nucleotide sequences to deal with suspected cross-contamination and a sequencing artifact. In a later analysis, a clonal expansion index for each public chain was calculated from normalized within-repertoire ranks of inferred template counts. In a later analysis, generation probabilities were computed using a VDJ recombination model fitted to out-of-frame rearrangements, and the results were checked against IGoR. In a later analysis, TCR-TCR, TCR-HLA and TCR-CMV co-occurrence was scored with hypergeometric tests, and a repertoire-size bias correction was applied to TCR pairs. False discovery rates were estimated in a later analysis by permuting HLA or CMV assignments 20 times. A later analysis grouped co-occurring TCRs with DBSCAN, adding TCRdist sequence similarity when clustering within HLA-allele-positive subsets. Repertoires with fewer than 30,000 or more than 120,000 public chains, plus five repertoires with anomalous nucleotide sharing, were excluded from co-occurrence clustering. Entries here come from immuneACCESS through TCRdb and include only in-frame sequences with V and J called. Some clones fail to appear in such tables; in the studies checked, an unresolved V gene covers under half of the shortfall, and the cause of the remainder is unknown. V and J calls plus clone size are reproduced from that table; the DNA served to infer D and trimming. Across this sample there are roughly 190,000 clones, with more than 75% seen only once. The ten most abundant clones make up roughly 3.1% of the sample.

According to the germline V gene, CDR1 reads SNHLY and CDR2 reads FYNNEI. Clipping removes 4 bases from V and 5 bases from J, with 6 as the unmatched junction base count. The CDR3, cysteine through phenylalanine, is 15 amino acids long. The CDR3 DNA has 45 bases and is translated from base 1. General findings and caveats noted by the study authors: At a false discovery rate of 0.05, a later analysis linked approximately 18,000 TCR beta sequences to specific HLA alleles. According to a later analysis, most CMV-associated TCR beta chains appeared to be HLA-restricted, and the HLA associations seemed to be driven largely by CMV exposure. Because HLA typing was unavailable for some donors at each locus, only the typed subset was used in association tests. A later analysis reported that several top co-occurrence clusters appeared linked to parvovirus B19, influenza, CMV and Epstein-Barr virus. In both the original and validation cohorts, the classifier was reported to diagnose cytomegalovirus status with high specificity and sensitivity. Linkage disequilibrium might explain the correlated functional status among segregating V segments, but an unknown experimental factor could not be excluded. A group of highly shared sequence variants was considered likely to be a technical artifact of the sequencing pipeline. In a later analysis, TCR association rates were found to vary across HLA loci, with the most associated TCRs seen for DRB1 alleles and the fewest for HLA-C alleles. Roughly uniform sequencing depth across donors was assumed in presence/absence analyses, although this assumption may not hold. The earlier analysis of some 560 of the donors excluded some 15 rarely observed V segments, including chromosome 9 orphons, because counts were too low. Broadly in line with IMGT annotations, most TCR beta V segments showed up in productive rearrangements about 87% or about 30% of the time in an earlier analysis of several hundred of the donors. Immune exposure information for the cohort was limited to CMV serostatus. A total of fewer than 200 TCR beta chains were listed by the study as associated with cytomegalovirus. Only TCR beta chains were sequenced in this cohort, and the absence of alpha or paired-chain data limited detectable features. A further reported finding was that TCR beta sequences accurately predicted the HLA-A and HLA-B alleles for most subjects in the first cohort. In vitro tests confirmed that a few of the cytomegalovirus-associated TCR beta chains recognize cytomegalovirus antigens. A later genetic analysis associated a missense DCLRE1C variant with V-gene and J-gene trimming of TCR beta chains, and an independent cohort replicated the association. When HLA alleles, especially DR and DQ, strongly co-occurred, TCR associations were difficult to assign to individual alleles. A later genetic analysis reported fewer N-insertions in productive TCRs among donors in an Asian-associated ancestry cluster than the roughly 620-donor mean. Because the 87-base-pair reads could not distinguish some IMGT-functional V segments, including TRBV6-2 and TRBV6-3, those segments were excluded. In a later analysis, HLA-associated TCR beta chains were found to be more clonally expanded and to have lower generation probabilities than equally common non-associated chains. While some public TCRs were present in many individuals, most TCR sequences turned up only very rarely across donors. It was suggested by the authors that the approach could potentially be generalized to other disease states and immunological phenotypes.

Details on this clone: Its cognate antigen has yet to be identified. Base-call qualities are not available, and no considerably larger clone is one nucleotide away.

Sequencing used PBMCs. The sequence was collected from a man aged 35-49 years in good health and CMV-seropositive. The receptor chain draws on TRBV2 and TRBJ2-5; 11 bases in the middle match TRBD2. The CDR3 region has the sequence CASSVTSGTTETQYF. Here is the DNA: TGTGCCAGCAGTGTGACTAGCGGGACCACGGAGACCCAGTACTTC.